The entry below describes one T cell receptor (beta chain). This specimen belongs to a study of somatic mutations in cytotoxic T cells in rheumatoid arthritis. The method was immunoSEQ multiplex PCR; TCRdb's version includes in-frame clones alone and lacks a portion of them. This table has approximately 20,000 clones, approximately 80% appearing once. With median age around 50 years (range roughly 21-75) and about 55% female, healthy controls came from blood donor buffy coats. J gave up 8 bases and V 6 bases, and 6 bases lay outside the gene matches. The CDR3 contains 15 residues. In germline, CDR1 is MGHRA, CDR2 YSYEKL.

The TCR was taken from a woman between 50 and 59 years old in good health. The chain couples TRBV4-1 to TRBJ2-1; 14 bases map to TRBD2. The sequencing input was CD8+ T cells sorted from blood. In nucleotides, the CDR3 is TGCGCCAGCAGTCCGGGACTAGCGGGAGTCTATGAGCAGTTCTTC. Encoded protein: CASSPGLAGVYEQFF.